This is a list of T cell receptor beta chains from one sample in a study of control samples from healthy donors and cancer patients. This table comes from immunoSEQ multiplex PCR, and its TCRdb copy is limited to in-frame clones, with some not included. The table lists hundreds of thousands of clones, more than 80% of them singletons. Material for sequencing was PBMCs. The receptors stem from a man aged 35 to 55 with head and neck cancer. Both conserved end residues are trimmed from each CDR3. Some rows have no size entry. The others give once, few or many, or a class for an expanded clone.

abundance	v_gene	CDR3aa
-	TRBV5-1	ASSLSLAGVGETQY
-	TRBV19	ASSPTGGNQPQH
once	TRBV5-6	ASSPIRTSGNYEQY
-	TRBV3-1/TRBV3-2	ASSQEVAGGDEQY
-	TRBV5-1	ASSSLRSGNTEAF
few	TRBV27	ASSPRDRGAEAQH
-	TRBV6-5	ASKPTAPNYGYT
-	TRBV5-1	ASSLGLAGADTQY
-	TRBV4-1	ASSPMAGGAVISRLNEQF
-	TRBV10-2	ASVGPGDYEQY
-	TRBV19	ASSITSGGVNEQF
-	TRBV29-1	SVLARADTQY
once	TRBV6-1	ASSGRDRFSSYNSPLH
-	TRBV28	ASSQYEQY
-	TRBV29-1	SVRESSYEQY
-	TRBV10-1	ASSESSGSTDTQY
few	TRBV4-1	ASSQQRLNTEAF
-	TRBV19	ASSPRTNTGELF
-	TRBV19	ASSNRGAGELF
-	TRBV29-1	SVGRVVNEQF
-	TRBV19	ASKTGTAADTQY
-	TRBV14	ASSQEEGRETQY
-	TRBV30	AWSKDLDRQTYEQY
-	TRBV7-2	ASSPRQLYGYT